A single T cell receptor (beta chain) is shown here with its context. This specimen comes from a study of cytotoxic CD8 clonotypes in ibrutinib-treated CLL. Whole-study context: The cohort had over ten relapsed/refractory and fewer than 16 treatment-naive patients, 17 to 18 IGHV unmutated.

Profiled with immunoSEQ multiplex PCR; TCRdb holds only in-frame clones, not every one. The data hold around 250,000 clones, with 70% observed a single time. The germline V gene encodes CDR1 KGHSH and CDR2 LQKENI. V shed 6 bases and J shed 3 bases, with 14 bases lying between them. The CDR3 contains 14 residues. The receptor was derived from a human donor with chronic lymphocytic leukemia. The chain joins TRBV18 to TRBJ1-2; D uncertain. Here the sequenced sample was PBMCs, taken after 24 months of ibrutinib treatment. For the CDR3, the DNA is TGTGCCAGCTCCCTTGATCAGGTTGACTATGGCTACACCTTC. Encoded protein: CASSLDQVDYGYTF.